The clone carrying this T cell receptor beta chain showed up just once. Germline V CDR1 and CDR2: SGHVS, FNYEAQ. The J segment lost 5 bases and the V segment lost 5 bases, leaving 3 bases of the junction unmatched. The CDR3 totals 13 residues. The sample belongs to a study of blood T cell repertoires in COVID-19. Study-level background: Samples came from the United States, Italy and Spain, spanning acute and convalescent COVID-19. PBMCs, B-cell-depleted T cells, or T cells provided the cDNA or gDNA that made up the material.

In the original processing: Cell counts per sample came from amplifying reference gene primers. Profiled with immunoSEQ multiplex PCR; TCRdb holds only in-frame clones, not every one. That table supplies the V and J calls and clone size; D and trimming were determined from the DNA. Of 85,000 to 120,000 clones in the sample, roughly four fifths were seen once. Sequenced: peripheral blood. This receptor was obtained from a woman aged 60 to 75 with acute or convalescent COVID-19. The gene calls are TRBV7-6 and TRBJ1-2, with 9 nucleotides matching TRBD1. The CDR3 region has the DNA TGTGCCAGCAGCCCGGGACAGGGTTATGGCTACACCTTC. It encodes CASSPGQGYGYTF.